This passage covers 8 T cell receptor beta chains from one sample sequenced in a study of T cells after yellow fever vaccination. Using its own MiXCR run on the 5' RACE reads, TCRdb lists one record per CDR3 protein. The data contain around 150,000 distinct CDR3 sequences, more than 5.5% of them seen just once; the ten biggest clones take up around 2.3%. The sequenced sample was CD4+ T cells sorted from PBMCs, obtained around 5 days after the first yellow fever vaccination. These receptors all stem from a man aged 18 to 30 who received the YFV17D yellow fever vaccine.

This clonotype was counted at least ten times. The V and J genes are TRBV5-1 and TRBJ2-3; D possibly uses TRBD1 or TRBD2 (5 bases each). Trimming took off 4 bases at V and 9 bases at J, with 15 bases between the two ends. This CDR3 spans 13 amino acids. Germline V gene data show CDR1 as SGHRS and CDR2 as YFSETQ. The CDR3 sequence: CASSPRAEGTQYF. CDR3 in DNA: TGCGCCAGCAGCCCTCGAGCCGAGGGGACGCAGTATTTT.

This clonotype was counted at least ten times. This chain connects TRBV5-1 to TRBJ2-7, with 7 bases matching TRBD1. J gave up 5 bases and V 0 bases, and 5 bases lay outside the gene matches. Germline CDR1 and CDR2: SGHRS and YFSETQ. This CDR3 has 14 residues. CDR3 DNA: TGCGCCAGCAGCTTGGAAGGGGGCTGGGACGAGCAGTACTTC. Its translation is CASSLEGGWDEQYF.

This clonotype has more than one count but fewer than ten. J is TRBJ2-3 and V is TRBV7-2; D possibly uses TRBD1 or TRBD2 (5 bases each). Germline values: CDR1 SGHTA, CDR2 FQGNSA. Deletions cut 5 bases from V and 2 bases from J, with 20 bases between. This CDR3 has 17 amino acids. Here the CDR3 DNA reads TGTGCCAGCAGCCTGGGACGGGTTACTCAACACACAGATACGCAGTATTTT. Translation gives CASSLGRVTQHTDTQYF.

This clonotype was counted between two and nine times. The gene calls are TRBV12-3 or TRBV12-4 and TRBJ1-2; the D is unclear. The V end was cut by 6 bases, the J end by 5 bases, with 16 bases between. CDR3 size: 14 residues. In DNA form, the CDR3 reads TGTGCCAGCAGGTATTCGGGAGCCGAGTATGGCTACACCTTC. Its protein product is CASRYSGAEYGYTF.

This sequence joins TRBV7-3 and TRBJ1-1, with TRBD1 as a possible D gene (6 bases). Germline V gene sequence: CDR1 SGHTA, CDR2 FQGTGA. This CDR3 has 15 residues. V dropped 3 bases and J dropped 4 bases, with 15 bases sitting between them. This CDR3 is CASSLLGGRSTEAFF. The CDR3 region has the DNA TGTGCCAGCAGCTTGCTTGGGGGCAGGTCCACTGAAGCTTTCTTT.

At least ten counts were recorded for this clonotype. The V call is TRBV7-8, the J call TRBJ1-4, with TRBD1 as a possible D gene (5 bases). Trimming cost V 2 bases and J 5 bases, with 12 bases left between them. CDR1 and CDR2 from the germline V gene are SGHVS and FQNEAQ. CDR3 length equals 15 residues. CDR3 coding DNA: TGTGCCAGCAGCTTAACCGGGACGGGAAATGAAAAACTGTTTTTT. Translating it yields CASSLTGTGNEKLFF. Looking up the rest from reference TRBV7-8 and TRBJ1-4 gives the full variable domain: GAGVSQSPRYKVAKRGQDVALRCDPISGHVSLFWYQQALGQGPEFLTYFQNEAQLDKSGLPSDRFFAERPEGSVSTLKIQRTQQEDSAVYLCASSLTGTGNEKLFFGSGTQLSVL.

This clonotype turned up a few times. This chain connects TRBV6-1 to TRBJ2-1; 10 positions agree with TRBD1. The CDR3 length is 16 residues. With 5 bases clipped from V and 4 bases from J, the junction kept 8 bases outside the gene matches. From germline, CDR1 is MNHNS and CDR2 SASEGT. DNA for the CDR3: TGTGCCAGCAGTCCCCTAGGGGACAGGGGTTACAATGAGCAGTTCTTC. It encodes CASSPLGDRGYNEQFF.

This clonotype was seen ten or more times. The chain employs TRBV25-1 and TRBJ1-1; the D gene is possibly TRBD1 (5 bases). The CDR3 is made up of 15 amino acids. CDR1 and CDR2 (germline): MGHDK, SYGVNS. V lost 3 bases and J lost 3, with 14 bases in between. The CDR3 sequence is CASSDPRRGDTEAFF. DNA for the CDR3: TGTGCCAGCAGTGACCCACGGCGGGGGGACACTGAAGCTTTCTTT.